The 2 T cell receptor beta chains presented below share a single source sample, sequenced in a study of blood T cell repertoires in COVID-19. Sequencing used immunoSEQ multiplex PCR; TCRdb keeps in-frame clones, though not all of them. The data contain 150,000 to 200,000 clones, 81% of them singletons. The material sequenced was peripheral blood. Receptors were obtained from a man aged 55 to 70 with active or convalescent COVID-19.

The chain recombines TRBV6-4 with TRBJ1-6; 7 nucleotides agree with TRBD1. Germline trimming cut 4 bases from V and 7 bases from J; bases unmatched to any gene: 4. From germline, CDR1 is MRHNA and CDR2 SNTAGT. This CDR3 is 14 amino acids long. CDR3 nucleotide sequence: TGTGCCAGCAGTGGGGGGACAGCAAATTCACCCCTCCACTTT. The encoded protein is CASSGGTANSPLHF.

This chain uses TRBV20-1 with TRBJ1-4; D is unclear. V gave up 3 bases and J gave up 5 bases, with 7 bases separating them. Germline values: CDR1 DFQATT, CDR2 SNEGSKA (reference sequence). This CDR3 is 12 amino acids long. CDR3 nucleotides: TGCAGTGCTAGTTCGGGAAATGAAAAACTGTTTTTT. Protein product: CSASSGNEKLFF.